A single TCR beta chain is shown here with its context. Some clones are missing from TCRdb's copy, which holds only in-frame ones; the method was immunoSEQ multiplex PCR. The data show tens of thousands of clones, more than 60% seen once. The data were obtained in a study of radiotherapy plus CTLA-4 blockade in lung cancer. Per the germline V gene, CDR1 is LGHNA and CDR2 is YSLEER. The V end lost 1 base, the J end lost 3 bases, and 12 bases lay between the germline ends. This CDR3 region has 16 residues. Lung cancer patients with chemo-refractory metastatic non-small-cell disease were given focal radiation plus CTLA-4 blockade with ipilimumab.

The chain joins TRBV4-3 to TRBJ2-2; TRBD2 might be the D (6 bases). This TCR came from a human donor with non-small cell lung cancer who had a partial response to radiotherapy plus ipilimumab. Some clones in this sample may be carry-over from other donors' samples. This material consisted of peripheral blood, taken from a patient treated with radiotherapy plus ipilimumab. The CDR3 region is CASSQAAGRDTGELFF. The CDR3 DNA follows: TGCGCCAGCAGCCAAGCCGCGGGGAGAGACACCGGGGAGCTGTTTTTT.